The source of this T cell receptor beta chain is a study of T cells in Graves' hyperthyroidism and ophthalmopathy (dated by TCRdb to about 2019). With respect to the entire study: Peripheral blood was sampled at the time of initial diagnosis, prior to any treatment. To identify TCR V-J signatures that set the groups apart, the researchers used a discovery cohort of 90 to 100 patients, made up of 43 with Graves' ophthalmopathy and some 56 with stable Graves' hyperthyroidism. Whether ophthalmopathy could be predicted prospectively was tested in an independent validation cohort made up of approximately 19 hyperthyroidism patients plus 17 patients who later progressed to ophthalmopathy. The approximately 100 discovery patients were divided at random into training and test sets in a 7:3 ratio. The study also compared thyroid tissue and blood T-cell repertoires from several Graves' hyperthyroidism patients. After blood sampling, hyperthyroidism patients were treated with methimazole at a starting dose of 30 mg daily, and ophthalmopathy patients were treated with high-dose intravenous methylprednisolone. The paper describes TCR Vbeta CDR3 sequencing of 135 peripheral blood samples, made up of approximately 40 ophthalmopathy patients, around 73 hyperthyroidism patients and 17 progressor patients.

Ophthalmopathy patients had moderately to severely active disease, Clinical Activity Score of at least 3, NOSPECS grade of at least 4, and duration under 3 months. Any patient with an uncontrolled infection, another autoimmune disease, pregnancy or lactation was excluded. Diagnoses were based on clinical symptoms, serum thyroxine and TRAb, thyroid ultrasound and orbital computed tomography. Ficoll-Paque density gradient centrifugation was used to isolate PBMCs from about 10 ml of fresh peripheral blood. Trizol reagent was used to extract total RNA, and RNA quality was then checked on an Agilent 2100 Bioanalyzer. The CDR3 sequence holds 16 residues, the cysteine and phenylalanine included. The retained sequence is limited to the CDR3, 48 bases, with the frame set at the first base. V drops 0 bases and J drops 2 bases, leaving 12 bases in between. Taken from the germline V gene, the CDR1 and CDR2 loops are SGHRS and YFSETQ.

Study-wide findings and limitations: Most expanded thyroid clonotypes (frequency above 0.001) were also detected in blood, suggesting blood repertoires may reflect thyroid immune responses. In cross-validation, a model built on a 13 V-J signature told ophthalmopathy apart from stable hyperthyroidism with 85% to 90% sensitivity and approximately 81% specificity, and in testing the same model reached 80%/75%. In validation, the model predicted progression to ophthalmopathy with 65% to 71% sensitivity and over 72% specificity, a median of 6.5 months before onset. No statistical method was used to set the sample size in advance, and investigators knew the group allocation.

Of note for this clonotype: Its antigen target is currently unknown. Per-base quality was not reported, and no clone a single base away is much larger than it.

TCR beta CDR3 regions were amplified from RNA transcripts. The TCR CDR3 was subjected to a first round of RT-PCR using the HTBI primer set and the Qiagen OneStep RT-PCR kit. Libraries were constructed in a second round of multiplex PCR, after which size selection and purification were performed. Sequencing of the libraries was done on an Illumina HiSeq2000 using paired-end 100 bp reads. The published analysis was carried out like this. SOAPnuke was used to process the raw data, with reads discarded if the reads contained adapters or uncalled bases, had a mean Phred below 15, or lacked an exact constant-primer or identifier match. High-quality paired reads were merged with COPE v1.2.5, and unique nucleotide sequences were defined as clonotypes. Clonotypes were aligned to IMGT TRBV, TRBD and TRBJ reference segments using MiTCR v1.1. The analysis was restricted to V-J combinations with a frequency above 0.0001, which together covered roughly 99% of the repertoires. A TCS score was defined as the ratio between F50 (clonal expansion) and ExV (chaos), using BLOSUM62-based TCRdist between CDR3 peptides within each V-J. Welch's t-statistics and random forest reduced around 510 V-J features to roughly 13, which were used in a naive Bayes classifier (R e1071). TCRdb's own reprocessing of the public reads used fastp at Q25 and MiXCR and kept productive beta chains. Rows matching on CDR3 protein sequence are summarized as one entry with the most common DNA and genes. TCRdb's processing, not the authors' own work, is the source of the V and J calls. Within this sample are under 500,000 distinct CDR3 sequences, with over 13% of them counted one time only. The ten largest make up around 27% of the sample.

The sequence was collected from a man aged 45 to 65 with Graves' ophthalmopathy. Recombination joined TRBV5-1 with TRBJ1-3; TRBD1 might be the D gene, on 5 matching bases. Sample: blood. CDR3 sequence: CASSLGGGLTGNTIYF. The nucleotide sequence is TGCGCCAGCAGCTTGGGTGGGGGTCTCACTGGAAACACCATATATTTT.